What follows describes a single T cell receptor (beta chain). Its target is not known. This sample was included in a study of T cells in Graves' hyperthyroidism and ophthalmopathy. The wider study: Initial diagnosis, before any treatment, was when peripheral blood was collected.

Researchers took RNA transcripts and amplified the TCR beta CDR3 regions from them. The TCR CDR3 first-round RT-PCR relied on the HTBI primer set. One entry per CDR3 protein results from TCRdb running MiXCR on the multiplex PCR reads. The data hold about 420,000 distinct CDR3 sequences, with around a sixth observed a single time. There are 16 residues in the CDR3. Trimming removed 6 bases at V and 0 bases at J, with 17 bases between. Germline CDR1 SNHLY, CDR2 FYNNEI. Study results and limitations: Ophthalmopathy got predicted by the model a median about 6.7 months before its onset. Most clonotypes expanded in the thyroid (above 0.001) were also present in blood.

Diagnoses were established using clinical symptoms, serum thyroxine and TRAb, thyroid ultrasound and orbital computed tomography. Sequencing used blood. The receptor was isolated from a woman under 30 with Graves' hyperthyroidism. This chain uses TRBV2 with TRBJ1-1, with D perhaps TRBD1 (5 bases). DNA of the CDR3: TGTGCCAGCAGCTCCCGGGCCTCGACAGTGAACACTGAAGCTTTCTTT. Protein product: CASSSRASTVNTEAFF. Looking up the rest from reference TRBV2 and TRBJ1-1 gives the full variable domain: EPEVTQTPSHQVTQMGQEVILRCVPISNHLYFYWYRQILGQKVEFLVSFYNNEISEKSEIFDDQFSVERPDGSNFTLKIRSTKLEDSAMYFCASSSRASTVNTEAFFGQGTRLTVV.